This T cell receptor (beta chain) is from a study of cytomegalovirus exposure and HLA in healthy donors. Study-wide results and caveats: With later analysis, a missense DCLRE1C variant became linked to TCR beta V- and J-gene trimming. Usually a TCR sequence was rare, but some public TCRs were found in many donors.

Concerning this clone: The antigen is undetermined.

Primers: 60 Vbeta forward and 13 Jbeta reverse. TCRdb keeps only in-frame clones here, not all; method: immunoSEQ multiplex PCR. The sample yields about 160,000 clones, 75% to 90% seen once. Trimming took 4 bases from V and 3 from J; bases not matched to a gene: 3. The CDR3 loop spans 14 amino acids. Germline CDR1 reads SGHTS; CDR2 reads YDEGEE. J is TRBJ1-4 and V is TRBV5-8, with TRBD1 identical over 7 bases. This sequence originates from a woman between 45 and 60 years old in good health and CMV-seropositive. Sequencing was done on a sample of PBMCs. CDR3 protein: CASSRQGANEKLFF. As DNA, the CDR3 is TGTGCCAGCAGCCGACAGGGCGCTAATGAAAAACTGTTTTTT.